These T cell receptor beta chains were read from a single sample in a study of immune evolution from preneoplasia to lung adenocarcinoma. Method: immunoSEQ multiplex PCR; TCRdb's copy keeps in-frame clones and lacks some. The sample lists just over 8,500 clones, 75% to 90% occurring once. The sample was FFPE minimally invasive lung adenocarcinoma tissue. The receptor set was obtained from a donor at least 70 years old with lung adenocarcinoma. Each CDR3 is given with its conserved first and last residue. Each record gives: V gene, CDR3 length, J gene, CDR3 protein.

TRBV18	15	TRBJ1-1	CASSPRSQGNTEAFF
TRBV7-6	15	TRBJ2-1	CASSQQVTPYNEQFF
TRBV2	16	TRBJ1-3	CASSDTGLQLGNTIYF
TRBV27	15	TRBJ2-1	CASSGRGGRVNEQFF
TRBV21-1	15	TRBJ1-1	CASSQVSTGDTEAFF
TRBV2	15	TRBJ1-5	CASSEGTADRAPQHF
TRBV6-5	12	TRBJ1-4	CASKGFGEKLFF
TRBV27	15	TRBJ2-5	CASSLGGAVQETQYF
TRBV29-1	15	TRBJ2-5	CSVVFPRQGQETQYF
TRBV19	14	TRBJ2-2	CASRRTGSTGELFF